One TCR beta chain is described in this entry. Its matching antigen is unknown. The data derive from a study of cytomegalovirus exposure and HLA in healthy donors. Overall study context: Approximately 85 million unique TCRs from HLA-typed donors were held in an early data release. Study findings and constraints: Analysis was carried out at a later point, and it linked a missense DCLRE1C variant to TCR beta V- and J-gene trimming. Being productive about 90% or about 30% of the time was typical of most TCR beta V segments in an earlier analysis.

13 Jbeta primers and 60 Vbeta primers were used for the PCR. TCRdb's table, derived via immunoSEQ multiplex PCR, lists solely in-frame clones and lacks some. The repertoire holds about 150,000 clones, with about three quarters as singletons. The sequence derives from a man in his forties or fifties in good health and CMV-seronegative. The sequenced sample consisted of PBMCs.

CDR3 DNA sequence: TGCGCCAGCAGCTTGGGCAGGGGGGACTACGAGCAGTACTTC. It codes for CASSLGRGDYEQYF. V usage is TRBV5-1 and J usage is TRBJ2-7, with D possibly TRBD1 on 7 matching bases. Trimming shortened V by 0 bases and J by 3 bases, and 10 bases separated the two germline ends. The CDR3 totals 14 residues. The germline V gene has CDR1 SGHRS and CDR2 YFSETQ. Full variable domain (remainder filled in from reference TRBV5-1 and TRBJ2-7): KAGVTQTPRYLIKTRGQQVTLSCSPISGHRSVSWYQQTPGQGLQFLFEYFSETQRNKGNFPGRFSGRQFSNSRSEMNVSTLELGDSALYLCASSLGRGDYEQYFGPGTRLTVT.